A selection of T cell receptor beta chains follows, all from one sample in a study of blood T cell repertoires in COVID-19. The protocol was immunoSEQ multiplex PCR, while the TCRdb copy is restricted to in-frame clones and leaves out a portion. The sample lists about 250,000 clones; 70% to 90% were seen once. What was sequenced was PBMCs or T cells enriched from blood (not recorded which). These TCRs come from a woman in her thirties who had recovered from COVID-19. CDR3s leave out the opening cysteine and the closing phenylalanine or tryptophan. D genes are given only for firm matches. Size is stated for part of the rows, as once, few or many counts, or as a class when the clone is expanded.

CDR3 protein | D gene | clone size | J gene | V gene
ASSSTQQGRSNQPQH | - | few | TRBJ1-5 | TRBV27
ASSQIPPGNFLNSPLH | - | - | TRBJ1-6 | TRBV4-1
ASSQKTGGVYGYT | TRBD1 | - | TRBJ1-2 | TRBV13
ASSLGIGGTSGNTIY | - | - | TRBJ1-3 | TRBV5-4
ASSTLAGGEGSYNEQF | TRBD2 | - | TRBJ2-1 | TRBV3-1/TRBV3-2
ASIPQGSSYNEQF | - | - | TRBJ2-1 | TRBV28
ASSQGRSEQY | - | - | TRBJ2-7 | TRBV11-2
ASSFPPGQY | - | - | TRBJ2-7 | TRBV7-9
ASSFREGWNEQF | TRBD2 | - | TRBJ2-1 | TRBV5-1
ATRDRGRNEQF | TRBD1 | few | TRBJ2-1 | TRBV15
ASSPRPRLISGANVLT | - | once | TRBJ2-6 | TRBV14
AWRDRANQPQH | TRBD1 | - | TRBJ1-5 | TRBV30
ASSYDSISYEQY | - | once | TRBJ2-7 | TRBV5-1
ATSRVEGYGYT | - | - | TRBJ1-2 | TRBV15
ASSLRQGKTNQPQH | TRBD1 | - | TRBJ1-5 | TRBV28
ASRATDTQY | - | - | TRBJ2-3 | TRBV28
ASKGAVGETEAF | TRBD1 | - | TRBJ1-1 | TRBV28
ASSQDLHKGINYGYT | - | - | TRBJ1-2 | TRBV3-1/TRBV3-2
ASSRSGVFGYT | - | - | TRBJ1-2 | TRBV13
ASSTDYLNTGELF | - | - | TRBJ2-2 | TRBV19
ASLIAGGYT | - | - | TRBJ1-2 | TRBV19